The rows below give T cell receptor beta chains drawn from one sample of a study of blood T cell repertoires in COVID-19. The assay was immunoSEQ multiplex PCR, and TCRdb's table has in-frame clones only and misses some. The table has 250,000 to 400,000 clones, approximately 91% seen once; the top ten hold 5.2%. The sequencing input was PBMCs or T cells enriched from blood (not recorded which). These receptors originate from a man between 60 and 70 years old who had recovered from COVID-19. CDR3s include the opening cysteine and the closing phenylalanine or tryptophan. D genes are given only for firm matches. Not all rows give a size; the values are once, few, many and, for expanded clones, a class.

D gene	J gene	clone size	V gene	CDR3 DNA	CDR3 protein
TRBD2	TRBJ2-7	.	TRBV18	TGTGCCAGCTCTTACAATGGGGCTAGCGGGAGCCTGGATACCGACGAGCAGTACTTC	CASSYNGASGSLDTDEQYF
.	TRBJ1-6	.	TRBV2	TGTGCCAGCAGTGATCTAAGGTCCGCAGCGTCACCCCTCCACTTT	CASSDLRSAASPLHF
.	TRBJ1-3	.	TRBV5-6	TGTGCCAGCAGCGGGGGGATGGAGACTGGAAACACCATATATTTT	CASSGGMETGNTIYF
TRBD1	TRBJ2-7	few	TRBV27	TGTGCCACCCTCCCCGGGACAGGGGTAAGCGAGCAGTACTTC	CATLPGTGVSEQYF
.	TRBJ1-1	.	TRBV6-5	TGTGCCAGCAGTCGCCAGGGAAACACTGAAGCTTTCTTT	CASSRQGNTEAFF
TRBD2	TRBJ2-7	.	TRBV6-5	TGTGCCAGCAGTCGACGACTAGCGGGGTTCTACGAGCAGTACTTC	CASSRRLAGFYEQYF
TRBD2	TRBJ2-2	few	TRBV6-1	TGTGCCAGCAGTGTTTCAGCGGGAGGGCCAATCGGGGAGCTGTTTTTT	CASSVSAGGPIGELFF
TRBD1	TRBJ2-2	.	TRBV24-1	TGTGCCACCGAAGGGGGCGTTCACACCGGGGAGCTGTTTTTT	CATEGGVHTGELFF
TRBD1	TRBJ1-5	.	TRBV28	TGTGCCAGCAGGCGGAGAGGACAGGACAGCAATCAGCCCCAGCATTTT	CASRRRGQDSNQPQHF
.	TRBJ1-6	.	TRBV19	TGTGCCAGTAGCACTTCGCAGGGGCGAGGACCCCTCCACTTT	CASSTSQGRGPLHF
.	TRBJ1-1	.	TRBV18	TGTGCCAGCTCACCATCAATGAACACTGAAGCTTTCTTT	CASSPSMNTEAFF
.	TRBJ2-7	.	TRBV2	TGTGCCAGCAGGGAGGGGTTGACTTCCTACGAGCAGTACTTC	CASREGLTSYEQYF
TRBD2	TRBJ2-2	.	TRBV7-3	TGTGCCAGCAGCCCCGGGACTAGCGGGAGGGCGGCCGGGGAGCTGTTTTTT	CASSPGTSGRAAGELFF
.	TRBJ2-5	once	TRBV12-3/TRBV12-4	TGTGCCAGCAGTCGGGGTCCTTCGGAGACCCAGTACTTC	CASSRGPSETQYF
TRBD1	TRBJ2-1	.	TRBV7-9	TGTGCCAGCAGCGGAGACAGGGATCACGATGAGCAGTTCTTC	CASSGDRDHDEQFF
TRBD2	TRBJ2-7	.	TRBV7-2	TGTGCCAGCAGCGCGGGACTAGCGGACTCCTACGAGCAGTACTTC	CASSAGLADSYEQYF
.	TRBJ1-1	.	TRBV7-9	TGTGCCAGCAGCTTGGGACTTGGGGTAGTCACTGAAGCTTTCTTT	CASSLGLGVVTEAFF
TRBD1	TRBJ2-7	.	TRBV25-1	TGTGCCAGCAGTGAGACAGGGGGCGCCTACGAGCAGTACTTC	CASSETGGAYEQYF
.	TRBJ1-2	.	TRBV18	TGTGCCAGCTCACCATCGCGGGGCATTGACTATGGCTACACCTTC	CASSPSRGIDYGYTF
TRBD2	TRBJ2-1	.	TRBV19	TGTGCCAGTAGTATAGACGCACCCAGACTAGCGGGATTATTCGATGAGCAGTTCTTC	CASSIDAPRLAGLFDEQFF
.	TRBJ1-6	.	TRBV15	TGTGCCACCAGCACAGGGGATCGCTATAATTCACCCCTCCACTTT	CATSTGDRYNSPLHF
.	TRBJ1-1	.	TRBV28	TGTGCCAGCAGTTTGAATCGAGATAACACTGAAGCTTTCTTT	CASSLNRDNTEAFF
.	TRBJ2-3	.	TRBV27	TGTGCCAGCTGCGGCCTCGGGCCCACCGGGATAAGCACAGATACGCAGTATTTT	CASCGLGPTGISTDTQYF
TRBD1	TRBJ2-2	.	TRBV11-3	TGTGCCAGCAGCTTGGGACAGGGATACGGGGAGCTGTTTTTT	CASSLGQGYGELFF
TRBD1	TRBJ2-3	.	TRBV29-1	TGCAGCGGTCGAAAACAGGGGCGAAACACAGATACGCAGTATTTT	CSGRKQGRNTDTQYF
TRBD1	TRBJ1-2	few	TRBV6-1	TGTGCCAGCAGTGAAGCTGGGACAGTCTACTATGGCTACACCTTC	CASSEAGTVYYGYTF
TRBD1	TRBJ2-7	once	TRBV11-2	TGTGCCAGCAGCAAGGGACAGCTCTACGAGCAGTACTTC	CASSKGQLYEQYF
.	TRBJ2-3	.	TRBV28	TGTGCCAGCAGTAGGGGGGGGGCTGGCACAGATACGCAGTATTTT	CASSRGGAGTDTQYF
TRBD1	TRBJ2-4	.	TRBV6-6	TGTGCCAGCAGTCCGTCCACAGGGGACACTTTCAAAAACATTCAGTACTTC	CASSPSTGDTFKNIQYF
.	TRBJ2-1	.	TRBV24-1	TGTGCCACCAGTGAGACAACTAGCCGGGAGCAGTTCTTC	CATSETTSREQFF
TRBD1	TRBJ2-7	.	TRBV19	TGTGCCAGTAGTATTAGTGTCCTCTCCTCCGGGACAGGGAAGGACGAGCAGTACTTC	CASSISVLSSGTGKDEQYF
.	TRBJ1-5	once	TRBV9	TGTGCCAGCAGCCCGACAGCCCGGGCTTTAGATCAGCCCCAGCATTTT	CASSPTARALDQPQHF
.	TRBJ2-5	.	TRBV28	TGTGCCAGCAGTTTGCCACAGGGGACCCAGTACTTC	CASSLPQGTQYF
.	TRBJ2-7	.	TRBV6-5	TGTGCCAGCAGCAACACACTAGGCCACCACGAGCAGTACTTC	CASSNTLGHHEQYF
TRBD1	TRBJ2-5	.	TRBV9	TGTGCCAGCAGCCCCCGACAGGGAACGGGAAAGACCCAGTACTTC	CASSPRQGTGKTQYF
TRBD2	TRBJ2-3	.	TRBV4-3	TGCGCCAGCAGCCAGGCAGGCGGCGGGAGTTTAACAGATACGCAGTATTTT	CASSQAGGGSLTDTQYF
TRBD2	TRBJ2-5	once	TRBV2	TGTGCCAGCAGTGCACTAGCGGCCCAAGAGACCCAGTACTTC	CASSALAAQETQYF
TRBD1	TRBJ1-2	.	TRBV6-5	TGTGCCAGCAGCCGGAGGACAGGGCGAAACTATGGCTACACCTTC	CASSRRTGRNYGYTF
.	TRBJ2-1	.	TRBV27	TGTGCCAGCAGTTTATCGGCGGGAATCTACAATGAGCAGTTCTTC	CASSLSAGIYNEQFF
TRBD2	TRBJ2-1	.	TRBV28	TGTGCCAGCAGTTTAGCAGCGGGAGGGCCTGGTGAGCAGTTCTTC	CASSLAAGGPGEQFF
.	TRBJ2-7	once	TRBV15	TGTGCCACCAGCAGAGGGGCAGGGCCGTGGGAGCAGTACTTC	CATSRGAGPWEQYF
TRBD2	TRBJ2-1	.	TRBV28	TGTGCCAGCAGCCAGACTAGCGGTGGGGTGGGGAATGAGCAGTTCTTC	CASSQTSGGVGNEQFF
.	TRBJ2-5	.	TRBV19	TGTGCCAGTAGTACTGGGACCACAGGGCAGACCCAGTACTTC	CASSTGTTGQTQYF
TRBD1	TRBJ2-2	.	TRBV27	TGTGCCAGCAGTTTCCCCGGGACAGCTCGAGATTACACCGGGGAGCTGTTTTTT	CASSFPGTARDYTGELFF
.	TRBJ1-4	.	TRBV28	TGTGCCAGCAGTTTACGTGATTTACAGGCAGGGAAACTGTTTTTT	CASSLRDLQAGKLFF
.	TRBJ1-1	.	TRBV14	TGTGCCAGCAGCCAAAACAACGCAGGGGTGGCTGAAGCTTTCTTT	CASSQNNAGVAEAFF
.	TRBJ2-7	.	TRBV4-1	TGCGCCAGCAGCCAAGATTTGAGGGCACAGTCCTACGAGCAGTACTTC	CASSQDLRAQSYEQYF
TRBD1	TRBJ1-6	.	TRBV5-1	TGCGCCAGCAGCTTGGAGGGGACAGGGAATTCACCCCTCCACTTT	CASSLEGTGNSPLHF
TRBD2	TRBJ2-7	.	TRBV3-1/TRBV3-2	TGTGCCAGCAGCCAAGATAGCGGGTTACTCTCCTACGAGCAGTACTTC	CASSQDSGLLSYEQYF
TRBD1	TRBJ1-3	once	TRBV30	TGTGCCTCCTTTCCGGACAGGGTGACTGGAAACACCATATATTTT	CASFPDRVTGNTIYF
.	TRBJ1-1	.	TRBV11-1	TGTGCCAGCAGCTTACGGCCAGGGAACACTGAAGCTTTCTTT	CASSLRPGNTEAFF
TRBD2	TRBJ2-7	.	TRBV7-2	TGTGCCAGCAGCTTAGTGGTAGCGGGGAGATACGAGCAGTACTTC	CASSLVVAGRYEQYF
TRBD2	TRBJ2-1	.	TRBV7-9	TGTGCCAGCAGCTCCAGGACTAGCGGGAAGGATGAGCAGTTCTTC	CASSSRTSGKDEQFF
.	TRBJ1-1	few	TRBV28	TGTGCCAGCAGGAGAGTTGAAGCTTTCTTT	CASRRVEAFF
TRBD1	TRBJ1-4	.	TRBV6-5	TGTGCCAGCAGATACGACAGGGGGCGACCGGGGAGTGGGTTTTTT	CASRYDRGRPGSGFF
TRBD2	TRBJ2-1	.	TRBV7-9	TGTGCCAGCAGCACCGCCTGGGGACTAGCGGGGGAGCAGTTCTTC	CASSTAWGLAGEQFF
.	TRBJ1-5	.	TRBV24-1	TGTGCCACCAGTTCCTCTAGGGGCGACAGACAATCAGCCCAGCATTTT	CATSSSRGDRQSAQHF